One and the same sample provided the 2 T cell receptor beta chains below, sequenced in a study of radiation and T cells in renal cell carcinoma. The time point: blood 2 weeks post-SBRT. Described treatment: 15 Gy SBRT to primary tumor, nephrectomy 4 weeks later. Clones were sequenced by immunoSEQ multiplex PCR, and TCRdb holds only the in-frame ones, with some missing. This table has around 120,000 clones, 80% to 90% appearing once. The sample here was blood, taken from a patient whose treatment included radiotherapy and nephrectomy. These receptors were obtained from a woman aged 60-75 years with renal cell carcinoma.

V gene TRBV7-9 combines with J gene TRBJ2-2, with D perhaps TRBD1 (5 bases). Germline V gene lookup returns CDR1 SEHNR and CDR2 FQNEAQ (reference sequence). V lost 3 bases and J lost 2, with 10 bases in between. This CDR3 region has 15 residues. The CDR3 DNA is TGTGCCAGCAGCTTTACCGACAGTAACACCGGGGAGCTGTTTTTT. Encoded protein: CASSFTDSNTGELFF.

This sequence joins TRBV10-3 and TRBJ1-1; maybe TRBD1 (5 bases). Trimming cost V 10 bases and J 0 bases, with 12 bases left between them. Germline lookup yields CDR1 ENHRY and CDR2 SYGVKD. CDR3 length: 13 residues. The CDR3 is CATAQAMNTEAFF. In DNA, the CDR3 is TGTGCCACCGCACAGGCTATGAACACTGAAGCTTTCTTT.